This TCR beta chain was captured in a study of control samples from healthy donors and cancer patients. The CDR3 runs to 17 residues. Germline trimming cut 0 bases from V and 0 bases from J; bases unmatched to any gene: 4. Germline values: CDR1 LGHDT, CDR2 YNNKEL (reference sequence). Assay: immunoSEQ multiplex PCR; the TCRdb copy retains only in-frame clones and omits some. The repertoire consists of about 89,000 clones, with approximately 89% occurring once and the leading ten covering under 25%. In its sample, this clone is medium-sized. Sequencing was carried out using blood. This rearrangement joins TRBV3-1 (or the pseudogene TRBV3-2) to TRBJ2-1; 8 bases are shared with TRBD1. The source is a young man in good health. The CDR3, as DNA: TGTGCCAGCAGCCAAGAAACAGGGGGGCCCTCCTACAATGAGCAGTTCTTC. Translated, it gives CASSQETGGPSYNEQFF.